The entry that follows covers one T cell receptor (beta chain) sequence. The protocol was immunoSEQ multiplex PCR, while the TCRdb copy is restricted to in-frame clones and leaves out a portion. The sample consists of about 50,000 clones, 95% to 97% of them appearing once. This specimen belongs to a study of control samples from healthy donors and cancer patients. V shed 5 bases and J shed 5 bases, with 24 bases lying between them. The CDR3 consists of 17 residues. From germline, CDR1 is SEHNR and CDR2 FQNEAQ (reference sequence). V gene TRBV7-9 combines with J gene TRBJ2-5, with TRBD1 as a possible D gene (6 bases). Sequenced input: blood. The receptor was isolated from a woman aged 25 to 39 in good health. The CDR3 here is CASSRETQGFGSETQYF. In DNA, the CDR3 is TGTGCCAGCAGCCGAGAGACTCAGGGGTTCGGTTCGGAGACCCAGTACTTC. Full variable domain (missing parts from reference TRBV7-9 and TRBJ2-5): DTGVSQNPRHKITKRGQNVTFRCDPISEHNRLYWYRQTLGQGPEFLTYFQNEAQLEKSRLLSDRFSAERPKGSFSTLEIQRTEQGDSAMYLCASSRETQGFGSETQYFGPGTRLLVL.